This TCR beta chain was sequenced for a study of shared clonotypes between healthy human individuals. Overall study: Serving as donors were two women and three men, whose ages spanned 18 to 49.

This CDR3 spans 14 amino acids. Trimming cost V 6 bases and J 1 base; bases outside gene matches: 3. Germline CDR1 ENHRY, CDR2 SYGVKD. Unsorted samples, those not sorted, used roughly 87 million PBMCs for genomic DNA. TCRdb's copy holds only in-frame clones and misses some; the assay was immunoSEQ multiplex PCR. Of fewer than 600,000 clones in the sample, about four fifths were seen once. This chain uses TRBV10-3 with TRBJ1-1; 9 bases line up with TRBD1. This TCR came from a woman between 40 and 55 years old in good health. Some clones in this sample may be carry-over from other donors' samples. Material for sequencing was PBMCs. The CDR3 region is CAIRTTGGNTEAFF. Written as DNA, the CDR3 is TGTGCCATCAGGACGACAGGGGGGAACACTGAAGCTTTCTTT.